This entry lists 10 T cell receptor beta chains sequenced from one sample in a study of PD-L1 blockade in urothelial cancer. The time point here: peripheral blood 6 weeks after treatment start. Produced via immunoSEQ multiplex PCR; TCRdb's table is partial and in-frame only. Found here are around 50,000 clones, around nine tenths of them singletons; the top ten hold 2% to 2.5%. The sequences come from PBMCs, collected around atezolizumab (anti-PD-L1) treatment. These receptor sequences come from a man between 60 and 75 years old with urothelial cancer.

CDR3 sequence: CASSSRTGSRNTEAFF. The CDR3 nucleotides read TGTGCCAGCAGTTCGCGGACAGGGAGTAGGAACACTGAAGCTTTCTTT. V and J are TRBV28 and TRBJ1-1; the match to TRBD1 covers 8 bases. V dropped 4 bases and J dropped 1; count of bases not matched to a gene: 8. The CDR3 is 16 amino acids. Germline V gene lookup returns CDR1 MDHEN and CDR2 SYDVKM. Full variable domain (outside the CDR3, taken from reference TRBV28 and TRBJ1-1): DVKVTQSSRYLVKRTGEKVFLECVQDMDHENMFWYRQDPGLGLRLIYFSYDVKMKEKGDIPEGYSVSREKKERFSLILESASTNQTSMYLCASSSRTGSRNTEAFFGQGTRLTVV.

In its sample, this clone was seen once. The chain links TRBV30 to TRBJ2-6; no clear D. V was clipped by 0 bases and J by 2 bases, with 11 bases between them. Germline assignment: CDR1 GTSNPN and CDR2 SVGIG (reference sequence). CDR3 length equals 16 residues. CDR3 DNA sequence: TGTGCCTGGAGTGTTAACGTCCGGGCTGGGGCCAACGTCCTGACTTTC. Its translation: CAWSVNVRAGANVLTF.

The chain couples TRBV2 to TRBJ1-1; weak D call: TRBD1 (5 bases). The germline gives CDR1 SNHLY, CDR2 FYNNEI. The CDR3 runs to 13 residues. Trimming cost V 4 bases and J 1 base, with 7 bases left between them. The CDR3 loop reads CASSGQGNTEAFF. The CDR3 bases are TGTGCCAGCAGTGGCCAGGGGAACACTGAAGCTTTCTTT.

The rearrangement uses TRBV5-4 and TRBJ2-5, with 8 positions matching TRBD2. From germline, CDR1 is SGHNT and CDR2 YYREEE (reference sequence). CDR3 size: 14 residues. J was trimmed by 3 bases and V by 8 bases; bases with no gene match: 9. The chain's CDR3 is CASSGAGGKETQYF. CDR3 nucleotides: TGTGCCAGTAGCGGGGCGGGGGGAAAAGAGACCCAGTACTTC.

Here the CDR3 DNA reads TGCAGCGTTGAGGGGGGGTTACCGACGGACACAGATACGCAGTATTTT. Translated: CSVEGGLPTDTDTQYF. This chain connects TRBV29-1 to TRBJ2-3; TRBD2 agrees at 7 bases. In germline, CDR1 is SQVTM, CDR2 ANQGSEA. This CDR3 has 16 residues. V lost 3 bases, J lost 2 bases, and 11 bases stayed unmatched.

The chain links TRBV7-8 to TRBJ1-2; D call uncertain. There are 15 residues in the CDR3. Germline V gives CDR1 SGHVS, CDR2 FQNEAQ. V was cut by 6 bases and J by 3 bases, with 17 bases left in between. This CDR3 reads CASSQAPGSDYGYTF. Written as DNA, the CDR3 is TGTGCCAGCAGTCAAGCGCCGGGTTCGGACTATGGCTACACCTTC.

The chain links TRBV7-9 to TRBJ1-5, with D perhaps TRBD1 (6 bases). CDR1 is SEHNR, CDR2 FQNEAQ, per germline (reference sequence). There are 15 residues in the CDR3. V dropped 0 bases and J dropped 6 bases, with 12 bases sitting between them. CDR3 nucleotide sequence: TGTGCCAGCAGCTTAGCAGGGGGGGCCGGTCAGCCCCAGCATTTT. Residues: CASSLAGGAGQPQHF.

The table lists this clone with a count of one. V gene TRBV27 combines with J gene TRBJ1-2; D not resolved. The CDR3 is made up of 16 amino acids. Germline V gene sequence: CDR1 MNHEY, CDR2 SMNVEV (reference sequence). V shed 1 base and J shed 1 base, with 13 bases lying between them. The DNA of the CDR3 is TGTGCCAGCAGTTTATTCCCCTCCACTAGTAACTATGGCTACACCTTC. It codes for CASSLFPSTSNYGYTF.

This clone appeared once. V usage is TRBV5-4 and J usage is TRBJ2-7; no clear D gene. V lost 0 bases, J lost 3 bases, and 7 bases lay in between. There are 13 residues in the CDR3. Germline V CDR1 and CDR2: SGHNT, YYREEE (reference sequence). The CDR3 bases are TGTGCCAGCAGCTTGGGTCGGTTCTACGAGCAGTACTTC. It encodes CASSLGRFYEQYF. Combining the CDR3 with reference TRBV5-4 and TRBJ2-7 gives the whole variable domain ETGVTQSPTHLIKTRGQQVTLRCSSQSGHNTVSWYQQALGQGPQFIFQYYREEENGRGNFPPRFSGLQFPNYSSELNVNALELDDSALYLCASSLGRFYEQYFGPGTRLTVT.

The V call is TRBV5-8, the J call TRBJ1-5, with D unclear. The CDR3 spans 14 residues. Germline CDR1 reads SGHTS; CDR2 reads YDEGEE. V gave up 2 bases and J gave up 3 bases, with 9 bases separating them. The DNA of the CDR3 is TGTGCCAGCAGCTTTTCGGTGTACAATCAGCCCCAGCATTTT. Its translation is CASSFSVYNQPQHF.